The 18 T cell receptor beta chains below were found in one sample sequenced in a study of CD8+ T cells in alopecia areata. Sequencing templates came from extracted RNA that was reverse transcribed into cDNA. Sequencing was performed with immunoSEQ multiplex PCR; in TCRdb, only in-frame clones are kept and a portion is missing. The repertoire holds about 190,000 clones, with approximately 56% as singletons. Treatment defined: oral pan-JAK inhibitor, 5-10 mg twice daily. Sequenced here: CD4+ T cells sorted from blood, sampled at week 4, from a patient treated with tofacitinib. The receptors stem from a human donor with alopecia areata.

The V gene is TRBV30, the J gene TRBJ2-5; no definite D call. This CDR3 is built from 13 residues. V was shortened by 2 bases and J by 6 bases, with 13 bases between the two germline ends. Germline V gives CDR1 GTSNPN, CDR2 SVGIG (reference sequence). The CDR3 is CAWSSLAKQTQYF. Written as DNA, the CDR3 is TGTGCCTGGAGTTCTTTAGCTAAACAGACCCAGTACTTC.

V usage is TRBV29-1 and J usage is TRBJ2-4, with TRBD1 matching 8 bases. The CDR3 is 18 amino acids. Germline values: CDR1 SQVTM, CDR2 ANQGSEA. Losses at the gene ends were 3 bases for V and 0 bases for J; bases not matched to a gene: 13. The CDR3 loop reads CSVEVWTGLGAAKNIQYF. The DNA for the CDR3 is TGCAGCGTTGAGGTGTGGACAGGGTTGGGGGCAGCCAAAAACATTCAGTACTTC.

The V gene is TRBV27, the J gene TRBJ2-7; TRBD2 matches at 12 bases. V gave up 7 bases and J gave up 0 bases; unmatched junction bases: 4. The CDR3 contains 15 residues. Germline-derived CDR1 and CDR2 are MNHEY and SMNVEV (reference sequence). The CDR3 DNA is TGTGCCAGCAATCCGACTAGCGGGAGCTCCTACGAGCAGTACTTC. Encoded protein: CASNPTSGSSYEQYF.

This chain uses TRBV5-4 with TRBJ2-5; perhaps TRBD1 as D (6 bases). V lost 4 bases to trimming and J lost 2 bases, with 12 bases between them. The CDR3 covers 14 residues. CDR1 is SGHNT and CDR2 is YYREEE in the germline V gene (reference sequence). In DNA form, the CDR3 reads TGTGCCAGCAGCGCCCAGGGGCGGCAAGAGACCCAGTACTTC. This sequence encodes CASSAQGRQETQYF.

This chain links TRBV6-6 with TRBJ2-7; D remains unclear. The CDR3 consists of 13 residues. The V end was cut by 8 bases, the J end by 2 bases, with 13 bases between. Germline lookup yields CDR1 MNHNY and CDR2 SVGAGI (reference sequence). As DNA, the CDR3 is TGTGCCAGCGGTCGGCAGGAGACCTACGAGCAGTACTTC. It codes for CASGRQETYEQYF.

CDR3 sequence: CAWQETGRHEQYF. The DNA for the CDR3 is TGTGCCTGGCAAGAGACAGGGCGACACGAGCAGTACTTC. The chain links TRBV30 to TRBJ2-7; 7 nucleotides match TRBD1. V shed 5 bases, J shed 5 bases, and the junction held 9 bases outside the gene matches. There are 13 residues in the CDR3. The germline V gene has CDR1 GTSNPN and CDR2 SVGIG (reference sequence).

This clone was counted only a few times. V gene TRBV7-2 combines with J gene TRBJ2-3; D is undetermined. This CDR3 comprises 11 residues. V lost 5 bases and J lost 8, with 8 bases in between. Germline V gene lookup returns CDR1 SGHTA and CDR2 FQGNSA. DNA of the CDR3: TGTGCCAGCAGCACCCTGGGTACGCAGTATTTT. It is translated as CASSTLGTQYF. The variable domain in full, completed from reference TRBV7-2 and TRBJ2-3, reads GAGVSQSPSNKVTEKGKDVELRCDPISGHTALYWYRQSLGQGLEFLIYFQGNSAPDKSGLPSDRFSAERTGGSVSTLTIQRTQQEDSAVYLCASSTLGTQYFGPGTRLTVL.

This chain joins TRBV2 and TRBJ2-5; 10 bases are shared with TRBD1. CDR1 is SNHLY, CDR2 FYNNEI, per germline. Trimming cost V 6 bases and J 2 bases; bases outside gene matches: 6. The CDR3 runs to 15 residues. CDR3: CASSVDRGGQETQYF. CDR3 nucleotide sequence: TGTGCCAGCAGCGTGGACAGGGGGGGACAAGAGACCCAGTACTTC.

By proportion, this clone is medium-sized (0.01 to 0.1%). The CDR3 nucleotides are TGCGCCAGCAGCCGCCAGACTAGCGGGGACACAGATACGCAGTATTTT. Amino acid sequence: CASSRQTSGDTDTQYF. J is TRBJ2-3 and V is TRBV5-1; 11 bases align to TRBD2. This CDR3 region has 16 residues. Germline CDR1 is SGHRS and CDR2 is YFSETQ. With 4 bases clipped from V and 2 bases from J, the junction kept 6 bases outside the gene matches.

The V gene is TRBV4-1, the J gene TRBJ1-2; unclear D gene. V was clipped by 4 bases and J by 6 bases, with 12 bases between them. The CDR3 is 13 residues long. Germline V gene sequence: CDR1 MGHRA, CDR2 YSYEKL. The CDR3 nucleotides read TGCGCCAGCAGCCTTCGACCGGGAGATGGCTACACCTTC. Translated, it gives CASSLRPGDGYTF.

The table lists this clone with a few counts. One end of the junction fails to match germline, which may point to a read error. For the CDR3, the DNA is TGCAGCGGATACATAGAGTCCCAGTACTTC. This encodes CSGYIESQYF. V and J are TRBV29-1 and TRBJ2-5; D unclear. The CDR3 has 10 amino acids. Germline V gene data show CDR1 as SQVTM and CDR2 as ANQGSEA.

This clone has more than one count but fewer than ten. The chain employs TRBV20-1 and TRBJ2-7; unclear D gene. This CDR3 has 11 amino acids. Trimming shortened V by 6 bases and J by 7 bases, and 13 bases separated the two germline ends. Germline CDR1 and CDR2: DFQATT and SNEGSKA (reference sequence). In nucleotides, the CDR3 is TGCAGTGCGACCTCCAAGAGGGAGCAGTACTTC. Residues: CSATSKREQYF.

The V gene is TRBV29-1, the J gene TRBJ2-3; TRBD1 is a possible D gene (6 bases). V dropped 4 bases and J dropped 4 bases, with 12 bases sitting between them. Germline CDR1 and CDR2: SQVTM and ANQGSEA. The CDR3 is made up of 13 amino acids. The CDR3 nucleotides read TGCAGCGTTGCGAGACAGGTAGCAGATACGCAGTATTTT. It codes for CSVARQVADTQYF.

The chain carries TRBV6-4 and TRBJ1-2; TRBD1 matches at 7 bases. Trimming at V came to 2 bases and at J to 7 bases, leaving 1 base not matched to a gene. Germline values: CDR1 MRHNA, CDR2 SNTAGT. The CDR3 has 12 residues. The CDR3 DNA follows: TGTGCCAGCAGTGACAACAGGGGTGGCTACACCTTC. Its protein is CASSDNRGGYTF.

This chain links TRBV6-6 with TRBJ1-5, with 12 bases matching TRBD1. The junction had 3 bases not matched to a gene; V was cut back by 0 bases and J by 6 bases. This CDR3 contains 16 residues. Looked up from germline, CDR1 is MNHNY and CDR2 is SVGAGI (reference sequence). The CDR3 sequence is CASSYSGQGAGQPQHF. CDR3 DNA: TGTGCCAGCAGTTACTCGGGACAGGGGGCAGGTCAGCCCCAGCATTTT.

V gene TRBV7-8 combines with J gene TRBJ2-4; 11 nucleotides align to TRBD2. This CDR3 spans 18 amino acids. V dropped 1 base and J dropped 6; count of bases not matched to a gene: 11. Per germline, CDR1 SGHVS and CDR2 FQNEAQ. CDR3 amino acids: CASSLVRVLAGVRNIQYF. CDR3 DNA sequence: TGTGCCAGCAGCTTAGTTCGGGTACTAGCGGGAGTGAGAAACATTCAGTACTTC.

In its sample, this clone was seen a few times. In DNA, the CDR3 is TGTGCCAGCAGCTCCCCCCCTACTAGCGGGAGGCCCCAGATCAATGAGCAGTTCTTC. This codes for CASSSPPTSGRPQINEQFF. The J gene is TRBJ2-1, the V gene TRBV11-2; 12 bases are a match to TRBD2. The CDR3 length is 19 residues. Germline loops: CDR1 SGHAT, CDR2 FQNNGV. Trimming took 4 bases from V and 6 from J; bases not matched to a gene: 16.

This clone was detected only a few times. V gene TRBV5-1 combines with J gene TRBJ1-4; D gene ambiguous. The CDR3 has 15 amino acids. Germline-derived CDR1 and CDR2 are SGHRS and YFSETQ. V was shortened by 4 bases and J by 7 bases, with 17 bases between the two germline ends. As DNA, the CDR3 is TGCGCCAGCAGCCCCCTCGGAGGGTTTGGTGAAAAACTGTTTTTT. Protein sequence: CASSPLGGFGEKLFF.